Shown below are 27 T cell receptor beta chains from a single sample sequenced in a study of graft-versus-host responses after intestinal transplantation (dated by TCRdb to the early 2020s). The sample's time point label, decoded: cells obtained before transplantation from donor or recipient. For these receptors, no antigen is known. The receptor library was made with the immunoSEQ multiplex PCR assay. TCRdb retrieved this table from immuneACCESS and kept in-frame rearrangements only. Not all clones are present; in checked studies, unresolved V genes account for under half, and no reason is known for the remainder. For this sample the table gives 98,000 or so clones, of which about 90% were detected only once. The top ten clonotypes cover approximately 1% of the sample. This specimen consisted of unstimulated CD4+ T cells sorted from spleen or lymph node cells, obtained before intestinal transplant. These receptors originate from a human donor who received an intestinal transplant.

Here the CDR3 DNA reads TGTGCCATCAGTCCGGGACTAGCGGCTTCCTACAATGAGCAGTTCTTC. Protein product: CAISPGLAASYNEQFF. The chain joins TRBV10-3 to TRBJ2-1; 11 bases map to TRBD2. Germline lookup yields CDR1 ENHRY and CDR2 SYGVKD. The CDR3 has 16 residues. Trimming removed 5 bases from V and 1 base from J; junction bases left unmatched: 4.

This clone showed up just a few times. The chain uses TRBV7-3 and TRBJ2-1; 8 nucleotides align to TRBD2. The CDR3 has 18 amino acids. The ends lost 0 bases at V and 0 bases at J; junction bases unmatched: 7. The germline V gene has CDR1 SGHTA and CDR2 FQGTGA. The CDR3 spells CASSLTSGTPYSYNEQFF. In nucleotides, the CDR3 is TGTGCCAGCAGCTTAACTAGCGGGACCCCTTACTCCTACAATGAGCAGTTCTTC.

This chain connects TRBV18 to TRBJ2-5, with 10 positions matching TRBD2. The J call is uncertain, as TRBJ2-7 better fits the DNA end. This CDR3 contains 15 residues. Germline V gene lookup returns CDR1 KGHSH and CDR2 LQKENI. For the CDR3, the DNA is TGTGCCAGCTCACCTCGAACTAGCGGGATAGGCGAGCAGTACTTC. Protein product: CASSPRTSGIGEQYF.

J is TRBJ2-1 and V is TRBV4-1; D unresolved. V was clipped by 0 bases and J by 0 bases, with 9 bases between them. This CDR3 contains 16 residues. Germline loops: CDR1 MGHRA, CDR2 YSYEKL. CDR3 in amino acids: CASSQDLASSYNEQFF. The CDR3 coding sequence is TGCGCCAGCAGCCAAGATCTGGCCAGCTCCTACAATGAGCAGTTCTTC.

The J gene is TRBJ1-1, the V gene TRBV2; D is uncertain. Trimming removed 5 bases at V and 4 bases at J, with 8 bases between. This CDR3 spans 12 amino acids. Germline values: CDR1 SNHLY, CDR2 FYNNEI. The CDR3 protein is CASSYTSTEAFF. CDR3 DNA sequence: TGTGCCAGCAGTTACACAAGCACTGAAGCTTTCTTT.

V usage is TRBV4-1 and J usage is TRBJ2-1; 10 bases match TRBD2. The germline V gene encodes CDR1 MGHRA and CDR2 YSYEKL. V shed 0 bases and J 7 bases; nucleotides not matched to a gene: 6. The CDR3 is 16 residues long. The CDR3 nucleotides are TGCGCCAGCAGCCAAGATTCTAGCGGGAGATTGAATGAGCAGTTCTTC. This codes for CASSQDSSGRLNEQFF.

This clone was seen only a few times. The rearrangement joins TRBV2 to TRBJ1-6, with 8 bases aligning to TRBD1. The length of the CDR3 is 15 residues. V trimming: 5 bases; J trimming: 10 bases; junction bases outside the gene matches: 10. The germline V gene encodes CDR1 SNHLY and CDR2 FYNNEI. CDR3 loop: CASSQTGTGGSPLHF. CDR3 coding DNA: TGTGCCAGCAGTCAAACCGGGACAGGAGGATCACCCCTCCACTTT.

The rearrangement joins TRBV18 to TRBJ1-5, with 7 bases that match TRBD1. Trimming removed 2 bases from V and 2 bases from J; junction bases left unmatched: 3. CDR3 size: 15 residues. Per the germline V gene, CDR1 is KGHSH and CDR2 is LQKENI. In nucleotides, the CDR3 is TGTGCCAGCTCACCATCTACAGGGGGCAATCAGCCCCAGCATTTT. Its translation is CASSPSTGGNQPQHF.

The chain is built from TRBV12-5 and TRBJ2-2, with D perhaps TRBD2 (6 bases). The V end was cut by 5 bases, the J end by 2 bases, with 12 bases between. Per the germline V gene, CDR1 is LGHNT and CDR2 is FRNRAP. There are 15 residues in the CDR3. CDR3 coding DNA: TGTGCTAGTGGTCCCGGGACTGCCAACACCGGGGAGCTGTTTTTT. Translated: CASGPGTANTGELFF.

The chain recombines TRBV25-1 with TRBJ2-1; possibly TRBD1 or TRBD2 for D (5 bases each). The germline V and J ends were trimmed by 7 bases and 9 bases, with 19 bases remaining between them. The CDR3 extends over 14 amino acids. Germline V gene data show CDR1 as MGHDK and CDR2 as SYGVNS. For the CDR3, the DNA is TGTGCCAGCACTGCCGGGACCCCAGTCACTGAGCAGTTCTTC. Translation: CASTAGTPVTEQFF. Full variable domain (outside the CDR3, taken from reference TRBV25-1 and TRBJ2-1): EADIYQTPRYLVIGTGKKITLECSQTMGHDKMYWYQQDPGMELHLIHYSYGVNSTEKGDLSSESTVSRIRTEHFPLTLESARPSHTSQYLCASTAGTPVTEQFFGPGTRLTVL.

The chain recombines TRBV6-1 with TRBJ2-7, with D unclear. Trimming took 10 bases from V and 6 from J, leaving 19 bases between them. Looked up from germline, CDR1 is MNHNS and CDR2 is SASEGT. The CDR3 loop spans 13 amino acids. The CDR3 nucleotides read TGTGCCATTCCTGCGGAGTCCCGGCGCGAGCAGTACTTC. Its protein product is CAIPAESRREQYF.

The chain combines TRBV30 with TRBJ2-7; 13 bases are shared with TRBD2. CDR3 length equals 15 residues. Trimming took 2 bases from V and 2 from J; bases not matched to a gene: 3. In germline, CDR1 is GTSNPN, CDR2 SVGIG (reference sequence). DNA for the CDR3: TGTGCCTGGAGTACCGGACTAGCGGGGGCCTACGAGCAGTACTTC. It encodes CAWSTGLAGAYEQYF.

CDR3 nucleotides: TGTGCCAGCAGGGAAACCGGGACTAGAGTCACAGATACGCAGTATTTT. This encodes CASRETGTRVTDTQYF. The rearrangement joins TRBV6-1 to TRBJ2-3; 8 bases map to TRBD2. The germline V gene encodes CDR1 MNHNS and CDR2 SASEGT. This CDR3 has 16 residues. V lost 6 bases to trimming and J lost 2 bases; unmatched junction nucleotides: 10.

Written as DNA, the CDR3 is TGCGCCAGCGCCTTTGGTGTACTTCTCGGCTATGGCTACACCTTC. Encoded protein: CASAFGVLLGYGYTF. J is TRBJ1-2 and V is TRBV5-1; D is uncertain. V was clipped by 7 bases and J by 4 bases, with 20 bases between them. Germline V gene data show CDR1 as SGHRS and CDR2 as YFSETQ. This CDR3 contains 15 residues.

This chain joins TRBV6-6 and TRBJ2-5; the D gene is possibly TRBD1 (6 bases). The CDR3 covers 13 residues. Trimming removed 8 bases from V and 4 bases from J, with 14 bases in between. The germline V gene encodes CDR1 MNHNY and CDR2 SVGAGI (reference sequence). The CDR3 DNA reads as TGTGCCAGCGGGCAGGGGAGAATAGAGACCCAGTACTTC. Encoded protein: CASGQGRIETQYF.

This clone has a handful of counts. The chain links TRBV4-1 to TRBJ2-2, with 9 nucleotides matching TRBD2. Germline assignment: CDR1 MGHRA and CDR2 YSYEKL. The ends lost 0 bases at V and 4 bases at J; junction bases unmatched: 9. The CDR3 extends over 18 amino acids. The CDR3 sequence: CASSQEGSLAGITGELFF. CDR3 coding DNA: TGCGCCAGCAGCCAAGAAGGGTCGCTAGCGGGAATCACCGGGGAGCTGTTTTTT.

On this clone: Different DNA sequences within this sample yield the same CDR3. This chain joins TRBV6-5 and TRBJ1-2, with TRBD1 matching over 7 bases. Trimming removed 6 bases from V and 0 bases from J; junction bases left unmatched: 1. CDR3 length: 13 residues. Per the germline V gene, CDR1 is MNHEY and CDR2 is SVGAGI. The CDR3 coding sequence is TGTGCCAGCAGCGGGACAGCTAACTATGGCTACACCTTC. Protein: CASSGTANYGYTF.

This chain uses TRBV28 with TRBJ1-2; no firm D call. CDR3 length equals 14 residues. Germline CDR1 MDHEN, CDR2 SYDVKM. The V and J ends lost 1 base and 6 bases respectively, with 12 bases between them. The CDR3 DNA sequence: TGTGCCAGCAGTTTATTACGCGAGGGCCATGGCTACACCTTC. Translation gives CASSLLREGHGYTF.

The V gene is TRBV4-2, the J gene TRBJ2-3; 7 bases are shared with TRBD1. The CDR3 runs to 17 residues. Germline V gene sequence: CDR1 LGHNA, CDR2 YNFKEQ. Losses at the gene ends were 0 bases for V and 3 bases for J; bases not matched to a gene: 9. The CDR3 spells CASSQDPPGQHTDTQYF. The CDR3 DNA reads as TGTGCCAGCAGCCAAGATCCCCCGGGACAGCATACAGATACGCAGTATTTT.

V and J are TRBV18 and TRBJ1-1; D perhaps matches TRBD1 (5 bases). Germline V gene lookup returns CDR1 KGHSH and CDR2 LQKENI. Trimming removed 2 bases at V and 4 bases at J, with 14 bases between. CDR3 length: 15 amino acids. CDR3 DNA sequence: TGTGCCAGCTCACCAAACAGGCTGGGAGGCACTGAAGCTTTCTTT. The encoded protein is CASSPNRLGGTEAFF.

The chain carries TRBV11-2 and TRBJ2-2; the D is unclear. Germline V lookup: CDR1 SGHAT, CDR2 FQNNGV. This CDR3 is built from 15 residues. Trimming stripped 5 bases from V and 4 bases from J, with 14 bases between. CDR3 loop: CASSATRLVTGELFF. The CDR3 coding sequence is TGTGCCAGCAGCGCGACCCGTCTCGTCACCGGGGAGCTGTTTTTT.

V gene TRBV29-1 combines with J gene TRBJ2-5, with 12 bases identical to TRBD2. The germline gives CDR1 SQVTM, CDR2 ANQGSEA. The CDR3 runs to 15 residues. V gave up 4 bases and J gave up 1 base; unmatched junction bases: 4. Here the CDR3 reads CSVAGLAGLQETQYF. The CDR3 DNA is TGCAGCGTTGCCGGACTAGCGGGGCTCCAAGAGACCCAGTACTTC.

V gene TRBV27 combines with J gene TRBJ2-5, with D perhaps TRBD2 (5 bases). CDR1 is MNHEY and CDR2 is SMNVEV in the germline V gene (reference sequence). The CDR3 extends over 14 amino acids. The V end lost 6 bases, the J end lost 0 bases, and 11 bases lay between the germline ends. The DNA of the CDR3 is TGTGCCAGCAGCCGGGGTGCGTACCAAGAGACCCAGTACTTC. Translated, it gives CASSRGAYQETQYF.

The chain has TRBV27 and TRBJ2-3; 9 bases match TRBD2. V lost 1 base to trimming and J lost 6 bases; unmatched junction nucleotides: 5. CDR1 is MNHEY and CDR2 is SMNVEV in the germline V gene (reference sequence). CDR3 size: 15 residues. The chain's CDR3 is CASSLLGLAEDTQYF. Here the CDR3 DNA reads TGTGCCAGCAGTTTATTGGGACTAGCCGAGGATACGCAGTATTTT.

The V gene is TRBV7-3, the J gene TRBJ1-3, with no clear D. The germline V gene encodes CDR1 SGHTA and CDR2 FQGTGA. V was trimmed by 1 base and J by 8 bases, leaving 3 bases between them. CDR3 length equals 11 residues. The DNA for the CDR3 is TGTGCCAGCAGCTTAAGGGACACCATATATTTT. Amino acids: CASSLRDTIYF.

This chain joins TRBV28 and TRBJ2-3; D is perhaps TRBD1 (7 bases). The germline V gene has CDR1 MDHEN and CDR2 SYDVKM. V dropped 5 bases and J dropped 1 base, with 19 bases sitting between them. The CDR3 consists of 17 residues. In nucleotides, the CDR3 is TGTGCCAGCAGTCTTAACAGGGGAGTAGCGGGCACAGATACGCAGTATTTT. It yields the protein CASSLNRGVAGTDTQYF.

This clone has only a few counts. The genes are TRBV5-1 and TRBJ1-6; 7 bases map to TRBD1. The CDR3 has 15 amino acids. Losses at the gene ends were 0 bases for V and 9 bases for J; bases not matched to a gene: 6. From germline, CDR1 is SGHRS and CDR2 YFSETQ. CDR3 nucleotides: TGCGCCAGCAGCTTGGGTGGGACAGACTCTTCACCCCTCCACTTT. Translating gives CASSLGGTDSSPLHF.